The 21 T cell receptor beta chains below come from one sample, sequenced in a study of CD8 T cells in ankylosing spondylitis. For these receptors, no antigen is known. TCRdb redid the calling of the 5' RACE reads with MiXCR, one entry per CDR3 protein. This sample has 700,000 or so distinct CDR3 sequences, with around 19% found just once. Study-wide points: There was a TCR beta motif, made of eight highly homologous variants, that appeared characteristic of ankylosing spondylitis blood.

The sequencing input was blood, either unsorted or a sorted T cell fraction (not recorded which). Receptor source: a male donor with ankylosing spondylitis.

V usage is TRBV29-1 and J usage is TRBJ2-7; D remains unclear. Germline CDR1 and CDR2: SQVTM and ANQGSEA. This CDR3 is 11 amino acids long. V was shortened by 0 bases and J by 4 bases, with 4 bases between the two germline ends. CDR3 loop: CSVEEEYEQYF. In DNA form, the CDR3 reads TGCAGCGTTGAAGAGGAATACGAGCAGTACTTC.

This clonotype was recorded a few times. This rearrangement joins TRBV6-6 to TRBJ2-7; D call uncertain. The length of the CDR3 is 13 residues. The germline gives CDR1 MNHNY, CDR2 SVGAGI (reference sequence). Trimming shortened V by 2 bases and J by 3 bases, and 8 bases separated the two germline ends. This CDR3 reads CASSYPPGYEQYF. CDR3 in DNA: TGTGCCAGCAGTTACCCTCCAGGCTACGAGCAGTACTTC.

This clonotype was seen more than once but under ten times. The chain carries TRBV11-2 and TRBJ2-1; the match to TRBD2 covers 8 bases. J was trimmed by 2 bases and V by 0 bases; bases with no gene match: 3. From germline, CDR1 is SGHAT and CDR2 FQNNGV. This CDR3 is built from 16 residues. CDR3 DNA: TGTGCCAGCAGCTTAGATCGCGGGGGGACCTACAATGAGCAGTTCTTC. Amino acid sequence: CASSLDRGGTYNEQFF.

This clonotype appeared a few times. The chain recombines TRBV18 with TRBJ2-7; perhaps TRBD2 as D (6 bases). Trimming left V 1 base short and J 0 bases short, with 10 bases between. Germline CDR1 KGHSH, CDR2 LQKENI. CDR3 size: 15 residues. The CDR3 sequence is CASSPLAGYSYEQYF. CDR3 in DNA: TGTGCCAGCTCACCACTGGCGGGGTACTCCTACGAGCAGTACTTC. The full variable domain, its missing parts supplied by reference TRBV18 and TRBJ2-7, is NAGVMQNPRHLVRRRGQEARLRCSPMKGHSHVYWYRQLPEEGLKFMVYLQKENIIDESGMPKERFSAEFPKEGPSILRIQQVVRGDSAAYFCASSPLAGYSYEQYFGPGTRLTVT.

This clonotype was seen only a few times. The chain employs TRBV20-1 and TRBJ1-5, with a weak D call TRBD1 (6 bases). The CDR3 length is 12 residues. CDR1 is DFQATT and CDR2 is SNEGSKA in the germline V gene (reference sequence). CDR3 sequence reads: CRTGRLNQPQHF. CDR3 bases: TGCAGGACAGGACGGCTCAATCAGCCCCAGCATTTT.

The rearrangement uses TRBV2 and TRBJ1-2, with 8 bases matching TRBD1. The V gene end was trimmed by 6 bases and the J gene end by 5 bases; junction bases not matched to a gene: 14. There are 16 residues in the CDR3. Per the germline V gene, CDR1 is SNHLY and CDR2 is FYNNEI. The CDR3 loop is CASSQPPGQDGYGYTF. CDR3 sequence (DNA): TGTGCCAGCAGCCAGCCACCGGGACAGGACGGGTATGGCTACACCTTC.

This clonotype has a count of ten or more. CDR3: CASSLLVRTRDSSYEQYF. The DNA of the CDR3 is TGTGCCAGCAGCTTATTGGTTCGGACCCGGGACAGCTCCTACGAGCAGTACTTC. The chain has TRBV11-2 and TRBJ2-7; 7 bases fit TRBD1. J was trimmed by 0 bases and V by 2 bases; bases with no gene match: 13. The CDR3 runs to 18 residues. Germline V lookup: CDR1 SGHAT, CDR2 FQNNGV.

This clonotype has only a few counts. The chain carries TRBV29-1 and TRBJ2-1; possibly TRBD2 for D (6 bases). The CDR3 extends over 16 amino acids. V dropped 5 bases and J dropped 6 bases, with 23 bases sitting between them. Germline CDR1 SQVTM, CDR2 ANQGSEA. CDR3 sequence (DNA): TGCAGCGTTACCTCGGAGCGGGTGTCCCTACTCAATGAGCAGTTCTTC. Protein sequence: CSVTSERVSLLNEQFF.

This clonotype appeared a few times. This chain joins TRBV15 and TRBJ2-1; D might be TRBD2 (6 bases). V lost 0 bases, J lost 6 bases, and 12 bases lay in between. CDR3 length: 15 residues. Germline-derived CDR1 and CDR2 are LNHNV and YYDKDF (reference sequence). CDR3: CATSRELGGINEQFF. As DNA, the CDR3 is TGTGCCACCAGCAGAGAGCTTGGGGGGATCAATGAGCAGTTCTTC.

The chain carries TRBV11-2 and TRBJ2-3; D may be TRBD2 (5 bases). V lost 1 base and J lost 6, with 14 bases in between. This CDR3 has 15 residues. CDR1 is SGHAT and CDR2 is FQNNGV in the germline V gene. The CDR3 is CASSLGPTGMDTQYF. The CDR3 DNA reads TGTGCCAGCAGCTTAGGCCCCACGGGGATGGATACGCAGTATTTT.

The table lists this clonotype with many counts. The gene calls are TRBV24-1 and TRBJ1-5; D perhaps matches TRBD1 (5 bases). CDR1 is KGHDR, CDR2 SFDVKD, per germline. Trimming left V 0 bases short and J 0 bases short, with 11 bases between. This CDR3 has 17 amino acids. The CDR3, as DNA: TGTGCCACCAGTGATTTGCAGGACAAGGATAGCAATCAGCCCCAGCATTTT. It codes for CATSDLQDKDSNQPQHF.

This clonotype was observed a handful of times. V gene TRBV10-1 combines with J gene TRBJ2-1; 7 bases are a match to TRBD1. The CDR3 runs to 12 residues. Germline V CDR1 and CDR2: WNHNN, SYGVQD (reference sequence). The junction had 10 bases not matched to a gene; V was cut back by 6 bases and J by 14 bases. The CDR3 region is CASSATGTAEFF. The CDR3 DNA reads as TGCGCCAGCAGCGCTACCGGGACAGCCGAGTTCTTC.

The chain couples TRBV3-1 to TRBJ2-1, with 8 bases lining up with TRBD2. Trimming cost V 7 bases and J 6 bases; bases outside gene matches: 5. The germline V gene encodes CDR1 LGHDT and CDR2 YNNKEL (reference sequence). CDR3 length: 13 residues. The CDR3 sequence is CASTYSGANEQFF. CDR3 coding DNA: TGTGCCAGCACCTATAGCGGGGCCAATGAGCAGTTCTTC.

This chain joins TRBV12-3 or TRBV12-4 and TRBJ1-1; a possible D gene is TRBD1 (6 bases). Between the trimmed V and J ends, which lost 4 bases and 3 bases, there was a span of 15 bases. The CDR3 spans 15 residues. CDR3 protein: CASSSPGKGDTEAFF. In DNA form, the CDR3 reads TGTGCCAGCAGTTCTCCGGGGAAGGGGGACACTGAAGCTTTCTTT.

This clonotype came up a few times. V gene TRBV11-2 combines with J gene TRBJ2-5; the D gene is possibly TRBD1 (6 bases). V lost 5 bases to trimming and J lost 4 bases, with 17 bases between them. The CDR3 totals 15 residues. Looked up from germline, CDR1 is SGHAT and CDR2 is FQNNGV. CDR3 DNA: TGTGCCAGCAGCCAACGGGGACACCCATTAGAGACCCAGTACTTC. Translating gives CASSQRGHPLETQYF.

The chain has TRBV6-1 and TRBJ2-7, with TRBD2 identical over 10 bases. The CDR3 has 16 residues. The germline V gene has CDR1 MNHNS and CDR2 SASEGT. V was clipped by 6 bases and J by 1 base; unmatched bases: 9. The DNA for the CDR3 is TGTGCCAGCAGCGTTATAGCGGGGGGCAATTCCTACGAGCAGTACTTC. It specifies CASSVIAGGNSYEQYF.

Many counts were recorded for this clonotype. This chain links TRBV20-1 with TRBJ2-5; TRBD2 matches 9 bases. Germline lookup yields CDR1 DFQATT and CDR2 SNEGSKA (reference sequence). V dropped 5 bases and J dropped 5; count of bases not matched to a gene: 12. There are 15 residues in the CDR3. As DNA, the CDR3 is TGCAGTGCTCCTGCACCACCTAGCGGGAAGGAGACCCAGTACTTC. Its protein product is CSAPAPPSGKETQYF.

The chain carries TRBV20-1 and TRBJ2-1; D is undetermined. The length of the CDR3 is 13 residues. Germline CDR1 DFQATT, CDR2 SNEGSKA (reference sequence). Trimming shortened V by 0 bases and J by 10 bases, and 13 bases separated the two germline ends. The CDR3 DNA follows: TGCAGTGCTAGAGATAGGGTCTCCTACGAGCAGTTCTTC. This translates into CSARDRVSYEQFF.

V is TRBV12-3 or TRBV12-4 and J is TRBJ1-2, with TRBD1 identical over 9 bases. J gave up 3 bases and V 4 bases, and 6 bases lay outside the gene matches. This CDR3 region has 15 residues. CDR3 in amino acids: CASSSRQGGDYGYTF. The DNA of the CDR3 is TGTGCCAGCAGTTCGAGACAGGGGGGTGACTATGGCTACACCTTC.

The chain carries TRBV20-1 and TRBJ1-5; D may be TRBD1 (5 bases). Germline assignment: CDR1 DFQATT and CDR2 SNEGSKA (reference sequence). Trimming cost V 3 bases and J 6 bases, with 18 bases left between them. The CDR3 has 15 residues. CDR3 loop: CSASTALGGGQPQHF. The CDR3 DNA reads TGCAGTGCTAGTACAGCCCTCGGGGGAGGTCAGCCCCAGCATTTT.

The V gene is TRBV20-1, the J gene TRBJ1-1; 11 bases fit TRBD1. The CDR3 is 16 residues long. The ends lost 0 bases at V and 5 bases at J; junction bases unmatched: 8. Germline CDR1 DFQATT, CDR2 SNEGSKA (reference sequence). DNA for the CDR3: TGCAGTGCTAGAGACTGGACAGGGGGCACCACGACTGAAGCTTTCTTT. This codes for CSARDWTGGTTTEAFF.